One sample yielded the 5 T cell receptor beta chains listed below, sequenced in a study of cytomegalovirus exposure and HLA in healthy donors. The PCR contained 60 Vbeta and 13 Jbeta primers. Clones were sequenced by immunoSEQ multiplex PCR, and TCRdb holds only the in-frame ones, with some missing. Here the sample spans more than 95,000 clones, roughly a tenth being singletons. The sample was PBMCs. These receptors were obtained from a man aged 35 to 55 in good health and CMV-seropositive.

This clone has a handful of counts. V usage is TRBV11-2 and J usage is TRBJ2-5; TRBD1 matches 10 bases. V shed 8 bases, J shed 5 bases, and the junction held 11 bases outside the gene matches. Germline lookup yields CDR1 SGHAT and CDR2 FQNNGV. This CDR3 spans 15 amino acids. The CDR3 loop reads CASRQGAGVWETQYF. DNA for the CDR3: TGTGCCAGCCGACAGGGGGCCGGAGTGTGGGAGACCCAGTACTTC.

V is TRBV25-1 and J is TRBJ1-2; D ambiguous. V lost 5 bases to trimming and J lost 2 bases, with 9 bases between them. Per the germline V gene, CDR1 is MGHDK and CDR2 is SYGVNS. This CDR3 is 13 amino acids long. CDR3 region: CASSNNTNYGYTF. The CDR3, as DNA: TGTGCCAGCAGTAACAACACCAACTATGGCTACACCTTC.

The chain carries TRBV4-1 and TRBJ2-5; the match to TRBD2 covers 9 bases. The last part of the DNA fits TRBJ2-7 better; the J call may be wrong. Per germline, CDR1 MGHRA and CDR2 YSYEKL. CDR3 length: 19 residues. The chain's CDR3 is CASSLSHSASSGISYEQYF. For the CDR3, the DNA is TGCGCCAGCAGCCTTTCCCACTCGGCCTCTAGCGGGATCTCCTACGAGCAGTACTTC.

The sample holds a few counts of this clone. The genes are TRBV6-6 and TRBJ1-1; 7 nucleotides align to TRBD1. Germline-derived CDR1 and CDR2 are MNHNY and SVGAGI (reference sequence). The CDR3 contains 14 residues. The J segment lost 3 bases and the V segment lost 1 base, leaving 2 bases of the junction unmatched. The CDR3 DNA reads TGTGCCAGCAGTTACTACAGGGGAGACACTGAAGCTTTCTTT. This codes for CASSYYRGDTEAFF.

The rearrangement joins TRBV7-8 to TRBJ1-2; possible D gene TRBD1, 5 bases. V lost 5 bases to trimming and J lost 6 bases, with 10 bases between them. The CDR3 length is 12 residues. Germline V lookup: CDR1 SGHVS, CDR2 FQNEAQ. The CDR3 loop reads CASSPGGDGYTF. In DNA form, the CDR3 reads TGTGCCAGCAGCCCCGGGGGGGATGGCTACACCTTC. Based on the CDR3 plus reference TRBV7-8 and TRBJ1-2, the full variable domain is GAGVSQSPRYKVAKRGQDVALRCDPISGHVSLFWYQQALGQGPEFLTYFQNEAQLDKSGLPSDRFFAERPEGSVSTLKIQRTQQEDSAVYLCASSPGGDGYTFGSGTRLTVV.